A selection of T cell receptor beta chains follows, all from one sample in a study of T cells after yellow fever vaccination. Via MiXCR, TCRdb re-called the 5' RACE reads, giving one row per CDR3 protein. Here the sample spans about 220,000 distinct CDR3 sequences, approximately 3% being singletons. Sequenced here: CD4+ T cells sorted from PBMCs, sampled 10 days after the yellow fever booster vaccination. These receptors were collected from a man between 18 and 29 years old who received the YFV17D yellow fever vaccine. The CDR3 runs from the conserved cysteine through the conserved F or W. The order of the fields is D gene, clone size, J gene, V gene, CDR3 protein, CDR3 DNA. A D gene is named only where the DNA matches it firmly. Clone sizes are given selectively: once, few, many, or a class where the clone is expanded.

NA many TRBJ1-2 TRBV15 CATSRADPSSGYTF TGTGCCACCAGCAGAGCTGACCCCTCATCAGGCTACACCTTC
NA many TRBJ2-3 TRBV5-1 CASSPNRGGGGTDTQYF TGCGCCAGCAGCCCCAACCGGGGAGGGGGCGGCACAGATACGCAGTATTTT
NA many TRBJ2-5 TRBV7-9 CASSLTAGLKETQYF TGTGCCAGCAGCTTAACCGCGGGACTCAAAGAGACCCAGTACTTC
NA few TRBJ1-6 TRBV27 CASSPYSGTAYNSPLHF TGTGCCAGCAGTCCTTACTCCGGGACGGCTTACAATTCACCCCTCCACTTT
NA many TRBJ1-1 TRBV7-2 CASSPGYTAYMNTEAFF TGTGCCAGCAGCCCTGGATACACGGCCTATATGAACACTGAAGCTTTCTTT
NA NA TRBJ1-1 TRBV5-1 CASIADVMNTEAFF TGCGCCAGCATCGCGGACGTCATGAACACTGAAGCTTTCTTT
NA many TRBJ2-3 TRBV5-4 CASSLGYRMAETSTDTQYF TGTGCCAGCAGCTTGGGGTACAGAATGGCAGAAACTAGCACAGATACGCAGTATTTT
NA NA TRBJ2-1 TRBV5-1 CASSLEESEPYNEQFF TGCGCCAGCAGCTTGGAGGAATCCGAACCCTACAATGAGCAGTTCTTC
NA many TRBJ1-6 TRBV6-6 CASSGQKNYYNSPLHF TGTGCCAGCAGTGGGCAGAAAAATTATTATAATTCACCCCTCCACTTT
TRBD1 many TRBJ1-2 TRBV28 CASSLIQGANGYTF TGTGCCAGCAGTTTAATTCAGGGGGCGAATGGCTACACCTTC
TRBD1 many TRBJ1-2 TRBV12-3/TRBV12-4 CASRDQGARSMSYTF TGTGCCAGCAGAGACCAGGGGGCGCGATCTATGAGCTACACCTTC
NA many TRBJ2-7 TRBV20-1 CSAASGPSSYEQYF TGCAGTGCTGCCTCGGGACCCTCATCCTACGAGCAGTACTTC
NA many TRBJ2-2 TRBV6-1 CASSGRVTTGELFF TGTGCCAGCAGTGGCAGGGTGACCACCGGGGAGCTGTTTTTT
TRBD2 few TRBJ2-3 TRBV12-3/TRBV12-4 CASSFSSGGGTDTQYF TGTGCCAGCAGTTTCTCTTCCGGGGGGGGTACAGATACGCAGTATTTT
TRBD2 many TRBJ2-3 TRBV7-8 CASSLGLAGGWDTQYF TGTGCCAGCAGCCTCGGACTAGCGGGGGGCTGGGATACGCAGTATTTT
TRBD1 few TRBJ2-7 TRBV12-3/TRBV12-4 CASSERDRYEQYF TGTGCCAGCAGTGAAAGGGACAGGTACGAGCAGTACTTC
NA few TRBJ1-1 TRBV12-3/TRBV12-4 CASSNSGVEAFF TGTGCCAGCAGTAACTCAGGGGTTGAAGCTTTCTTT
TRBD2 many TRBJ2-3 TRBV12-3/TRBV12-4 CASRAYPGLAGVVSSTDTQYF TGTGCCAGCAGGGCATATCCGGGACTAGCGGGGGTTGTTTCTAGCACAGATACGCAGTATTTT
NA many TRBJ2-5 TRBV20-1 CSASGGETQYF TGCAGTGCTAGCGGGGGAGAGACCCAGTACTTC
NA many TRBJ2-3 TRBV5-1 CASSFSQADTQYF TGCGCCAGCAGCTTTTCCCAGGCGGATACGCAGTATTTT
TRBD2 many TRBJ2-4 TRBV7-2 CASSPQRGKNIQYF TGTGCCAGCAGCCCACAGCGGGGCAAAAACATTCAGTACTTC
TRBD2 many TRBJ2-3 TRBV5-1 CASSLAVASGGTDTQYF TGCGCCAGCAGCTTGGCCGTCGCTAGCGGGGGCACAGATACGCAGTATTTT
NA few TRBJ1-4 TRBV15 CATSRGRLDEKLFF TGTGCCACCAGCAGAGGCAGGTTGGATGAAAAACTGTTTTTT
NA NA TRBJ2-2 TRBV29-1 CSVPQPNTGELFF TGCAGCGTTCCACAGCCGAACACCGGGGAGCTGTTTTTT
TRBD1 few TRBJ2-1 TRBV5-4 CATWTGFSNEQFF TGTGCCACCTGGACAGGGTTTAGCAATGAGCAGTTCTTC
TRBD1 many TRBJ2-1 TRBV29-1 CSVENPQGNEQFF TGCAGCGTTGAAAACCCACAGGGGAATGAGCAGTTCTTC
NA few TRBJ2-7 TRBV7-2 CASSLWGKAEQYF TGTGCCAGCAGCTTATGGGGTAAGGCCGAGCAGTACTTC
NA few TRBJ1-6 TRBV20-1 CSARLKSGASPLHF TGCAGTGCTAGGTTGAAGTCAGGTGCCTCACCCCTCCACTTT
TRBD1 many TRBJ1-2 TRBV10-3 CAISETGGGYGYTF TGTGCCATCAGTGAGACAGGGGGCGGCTATGGCTACACCTTC
NA many TRBJ2-1 TRBV7-2 CASSLVLTDSYNEQFF TGTGCCAGCAGCTTAGTTTTAACAGATTCCTACAATGAGCAGTTCTTC
NA few TRBJ1-3 TRBV29-1 CSVARVDGNTIYF TGCAGCGTTGCCAGGGTCGACGGAAACACCATATATTTT
NA many TRBJ1-2 TRBV4-1 CASSPRGGGYTF TGCGCCAGCAGCCCTCGCGGGGGAGGCTACACCTTC
NA few TRBJ1-5 TRBV4-1 CASSQDNVRPQHF TGCGCCAGCAGCCAAGATAACGTTAGGCCCCAGCATTTT
TRBD2 many TRBJ2-1 TRBV4-3 CASSQVSGEEQFF TGCGCCAGCAGCCAGGTTAGCGGGGAAGAGCAGTTCTTC
NA few TRBJ2-4 TRBV12-3/TRBV12-4 CASRPRAALAKNIQYF TGTGCCAGCAGACCTCGGGCGGCGTTAGCCAAAAACATTCAGTACTTC
NA many TRBJ1-6 TRBV12-3/TRBV12-4 CASQEGGYSSLHF TGTGCCAGCCAGGAGGGGGGATATTCATCCCTCCACTTT
NA many TRBJ2-3 TRBV5-5 CASSPRRQFYTDTQYF TGTGCCAGCAGCCCGCGTAGGCAGTTCTACACAGATACGCAGTATTTT
TRBD1 many TRBJ1-4 TRBV10-3 CAINEGTGANEKLFF TGTGCCATCAACGAAGGAACAGGGGCTAATGAAAAACTGTTTTTT
NA few TRBJ2-1 TRBV18 CASSRADSREQFF TGTGCCAGCTCACGGGCGGACTCAAGGGAGCAGTTCTTC
TRBD2 NA TRBJ2-3 TRBV20-1 CSARGERGRKTDTQYF TGCAGTGCTAGGGGCGAGCGGGGAAGGAAGACAGATACGCAGTATTTT
TRBD1 many TRBJ1-6 TRBV6-5 CASSYQGARNSPLHF TGTGCCAGCAGTTACCAGGGGGCGAGGAATTCACCCCTCCACTTT
NA few TRBJ1-1 TRBV6-5 CASSYLVGTEAFF TGTGCCAGCAGTTACCTAGTGGGCACTGAAGCTTTCTTT